The 5 T cell receptor beta chains below all came from one sample that was sequenced in a study of post-analysis software for immune sequencing data. Points from the study as a whole: TRBV5-6, TRBV5-1 and TRBV20-1 were among five TRBV segments more frequent in patients than controls.

No antigen is known for these receptors. Every TCR beta cDNA library bore unique molecular identifiers. TCRdb processed the PCR reads anew with MiXCR; each CDR3 protein has one entry. The repertoire holds hundreds of thousands of distinct CDR3 sequences, with 30% as singletons. The material sequenced was blood. Source of these receptors: a girl between 10 and 17 years old with multiple sclerosis.

The V call is TRBV7-2, the J call TRBJ2-3, with TRBD2 as a possible D gene (5 bases). Germline V lookup: CDR1 SGHTA, CDR2 FQGNSA. The CDR3 runs 13 residues. Deletions cut 4 bases from V and 7 bases from J, with 12 bases between. The CDR3 DNA sequence: TGTGCCAGCAGCTCTCGCGCCGGGAATACGCAGTATTTT. Protein: CASSSRAGNTQYF. Combining the CDR3 with reference TRBV7-2 and TRBJ2-3 gives the whole variable domain GAGVSQSPSNKVTEKGKDVELRCDPISGHTALYWYRQSLGQGLEFLIYFQGNSAPDKSGLPSDRFSAERTGGSVSTLTIQRTQQEDSAVYLCASSSRAGNTQYFGPGTRLTVL.

This clonotype has only a few counts. The J gene is TRBJ2-3, the V gene TRBV28, with D perhaps matching TRBD2 (6 bases). With 3 bases removed from V and 0 bases from J, the gap between germline ends came to 19 bases. This CDR3 is 18 amino acids long. Germline CDR1 MDHEN, CDR2 SYDVKM. The CDR3 reads CASSFRRLVLTSTDTQYF. CDR3 coding DNA: TGTGCCAGCAGTTTCCGTCGACTAGTTCTGACTAGCACAGATACGCAGTATTTT.

This rearrangement joins TRBV29-1 to TRBJ2-1; D call uncertain. Germline V gene lookup returns CDR1 SQVTM and CDR2 ANQGSEA. The CDR3 is 12 residues long. V lost 7 bases and J 4 bases, leaving 11 bases between the germline ends. The CDR3 reads CSGSGFYNEQFF. DNA for the CDR3: TGCAGCGGAAGTGGGTTTTACAATGAGCAGTTCTTC.

J is TRBJ2-3 and V is TRBV28; 8 bases align to TRBD2. After removal of 6 bases from V and 2 bases from J, the junction contained 19 bases not matched to a gene. The CDR3 runs 19 residues. From germline, CDR1 is MDHEN and CDR2 SYDVKM. This chain's CDR3 is CASSRRGGRADHLTDTQYF. The CDR3 nucleotides read TGTGCCAGCAGCCGCCGGGGGGGCCGGGCAGATCACCTCACAGATACGCAGTATTTT.

Concerning this clonotype: One base away lies a much larger clone, so this may be a sequencing read error. The chain has TRBV20-1 and TRBJ1-2; D gene ambiguous. Germline CDR1 reads DFQATT; CDR2 reads SNEGSKA (reference sequence). The length of the CDR3 is 15 residues. The CDR3 DNA sequence: TGCAGTGCTAGAGATTTTAGGAGTCTTAACTATGGCTGCACCTTC. Protein: CSARDFRSLNYGCTF.